This TCR beta chain was found in a study of early T cells in non-severe SARS-CoV-2 infection. Whole-study context: Bulk RNA isolated from unsorted whole blood underwent sequencing; chains were not paired.

Each CDR3 protein is one row after TCRdb ran MiXCR on the 5' RACE reads. The repertoire holds about 110,000 distinct CDR3 sequences, with 11% as singletons. Germline lookup yields CDR1 SGHAT and CDR2 FQNNGV. This CDR3 is built from 14 residues. The germline V and J ends were trimmed by 5 bases and 5 bases, with 16 bases remaining between them. The sample was whole blood. This TCR derives from an adult who was a healthcare worker with PCR-confirmed SARS-CoV-2 infection or an uninfected control (not recorded which). The chain couples TRBV11-2 to TRBJ2-7, with D maybe TRBD2 (5 bases). In DNA, the CDR3 is TGTGCCAGCAGCCTCCTAGCTAGAGTCCACGAGCAGTACTTC. Amino acids: CASSLLARVHEQYF.